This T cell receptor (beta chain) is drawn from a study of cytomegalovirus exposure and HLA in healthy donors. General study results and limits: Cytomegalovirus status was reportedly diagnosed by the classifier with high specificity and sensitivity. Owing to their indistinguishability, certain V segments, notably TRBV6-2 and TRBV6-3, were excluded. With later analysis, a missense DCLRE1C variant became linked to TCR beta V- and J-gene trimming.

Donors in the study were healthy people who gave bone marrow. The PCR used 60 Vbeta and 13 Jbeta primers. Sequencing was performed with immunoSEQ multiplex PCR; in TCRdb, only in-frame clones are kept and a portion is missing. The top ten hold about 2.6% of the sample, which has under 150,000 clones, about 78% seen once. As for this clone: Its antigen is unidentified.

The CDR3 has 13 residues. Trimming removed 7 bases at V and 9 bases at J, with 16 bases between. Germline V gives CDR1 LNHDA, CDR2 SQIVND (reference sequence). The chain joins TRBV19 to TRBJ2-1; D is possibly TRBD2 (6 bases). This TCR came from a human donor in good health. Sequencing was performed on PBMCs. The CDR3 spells CASMAGPPGEQFF. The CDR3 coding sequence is TGTGCCAGTATGGCGGGACCCCCCGGTGAGCAGTTCTTC.